One sample yielded the 5 T cell receptor beta chains listed below, sequenced in a study of T cells in Graves' hyperthyroidism and ophthalmopathy. Template material for amplifying TCR beta CDR3 regions consisted of RNA transcripts. Using the HTBI primer set, a first-round RT-PCR was run on the TCR CDR3. MiXCR was run by TCRdb on the multiplex PCR reads, yielding one entry per CDR3 protein. The sample records roughly 560,000 distinct CDR3 sequences, 14% to 15% being singletons. Input material: blood. These receptors all come from a woman between 40 and 55 years old with Graves' ophthalmopathy.

Many counts were recorded for this clonotype. Here the CDR3 DNA reads TGTGCCAGCAGCTTTTCCGGGACTAGACGCGAGCAGTACTTC. Protein sequence: CASSFSGTRREQYF. This rearrangement joins TRBV7-2 to TRBJ2-7; 8 nucleotides line up with TRBD2. CDR1 is SGHTA, CDR2 FQGNSA, per germline. V lost 3 bases, J lost 6 bases, and 7 bases stayed unmatched. CDR3 length: 14 residues. The variable domain in full, completed from reference TRBV7-2 and TRBJ2-7, reads GAGVSQSPSNKVTEKGKDVELRCDPISGHTALYWYRQSLGQGLEFLIYFQGNSAPDKSGLPSDRFSAERTGGSVSTLTIQRTQQEDSAVYLCASSFSGTRREQYFGPGTRLTVT.

This clonotype occurred a few times. The rearrangement joins TRBV11-2 to TRBJ1-1; no clear D gene. The CDR3 spans 15 residues. Trimming removed 3 bases from V and 3 bases from J, with 14 bases in between. Germline loops: CDR1 SGHAT, CDR2 FQNNGV. The CDR3 bases are TGTGCCAGCAGCTTTTCCCCGGGATTGGACACTGAAGCTTTCTTT. It specifies CASSFSPGLDTEAFF.

There are many counts of this clonotype. Just one base apart from a much larger clone, this may be a read error. As DNA, the CDR3 is TGTGCCAGCAGCCCCTCTACACTAGCAGGGGCAGACGAGCAGTACTTC. It specifies CASSPSTLAGADEQYF. V gene TRBV6-2 or TRBV6-3 combines with J gene TRBJ2-7, with D perhaps assigned TRBD1 or TRBD2 (6 bases each). The germline V gene has CDR1 MNHEY and CDR2 SVGEGT. The CDR3 consists of 16 residues. The V gene lost 6 bases and the J gene lost 5 bases, with 23 bases spanning the gap.

V gene TRBV6-2 or TRBV6-3 combines with J gene TRBJ1-1; 8 bases are shared with TRBD1. The CDR3 sequence is 15 residues long. The germline CDR1 and CDR2 sequences are MNHEY and SVGEGT. After removal of 6 bases from V and 4 bases from J, the junction contained 10 bases not matched to a gene. The CDR3 DNA follows: TGTGCCAGCAGGGATACAGGGGGACGAGCCACTGAAGCTTTCTTT. Residues: CASRDTGGRATEAFF.

This clonotype has at least ten counts. The chain uses TRBV15 and TRBJ1-1; perhaps TRBD1 as D (6 bases). The CDR3 has 15 amino acids. The V end was cut by 6 bases, the J end by 3 bases, with 17 bases between. The V gene's germline CDR1 is LNHNV and CDR2 YYDKDF (reference sequence). The chain's CDR3 is CATRRTGLGDTEAFF. Here the CDR3 DNA reads TGTGCCACCAGACGTACAGGGTTGGGGGACACTGAAGCTTTCTTT.